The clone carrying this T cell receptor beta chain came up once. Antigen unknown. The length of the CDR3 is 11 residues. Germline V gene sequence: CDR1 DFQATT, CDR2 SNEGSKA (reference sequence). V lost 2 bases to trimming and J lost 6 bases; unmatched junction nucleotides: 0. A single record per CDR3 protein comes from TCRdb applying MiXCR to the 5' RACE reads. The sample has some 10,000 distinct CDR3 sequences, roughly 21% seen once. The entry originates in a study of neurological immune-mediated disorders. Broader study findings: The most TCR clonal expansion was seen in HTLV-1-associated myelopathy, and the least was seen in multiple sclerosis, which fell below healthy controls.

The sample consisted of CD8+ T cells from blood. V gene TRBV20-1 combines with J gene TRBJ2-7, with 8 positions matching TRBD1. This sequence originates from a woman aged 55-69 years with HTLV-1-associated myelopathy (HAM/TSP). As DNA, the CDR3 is TGCAGTGCTAGAACAGGGGGCGAGCAGTACTTC. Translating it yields CSARTGGEQYF.